The clone carrying this TCR beta chain was seen many times. This record comes from a study of T cells in Graves' hyperthyroidism and ophthalmopathy. 10 ml of fresh peripheral blood supplied the PBMCs. What was amplified from RNA transcripts were TCR beta CDR3 regions. The study used the HTBI primer set for a first-round RT-PCR of the TCR CDR3. TCRdb called the multiplex PCR reads again in MiXCR, with one record for every CDR3 protein. The sample comprises 500,000 or so distinct CDR3 sequences, about 16% of which are singletons, and about 29% rests with the top ten. The CDR3 contains 13 residues. Germline V gene lookup returns CDR1 SQVTM and CDR2 ANQGSEA. Trimming took 4 bases from V and 1 from J, leaving 10 bases between them.

This chain links TRBV29-1 with TRBJ1-1, with D perhaps matching TRBD1 (6 bases). This TCR came from a woman between 25 and 40 years old with Graves' ophthalmopathy. The sample comprised blood. DNA for the CDR3: TGCAGCGTTGGAGGGGGGCCGAACACTGAAGCTTTCTTT. It translates to CSVGGGPNTEAFF.